This note documents a single T cell receptor beta chain sequence. The antigen remains undetermined. The amount of total RNA extracted per sample was at least 6 micrograms. These data are taken from a study of blood T cells in healthy people across ages. Study observations and caveats: Fewer expanded clones and more diversity marked long-lived versus aged donors. Per-million-T-cell TCR beta diversity fell roughly linearly with age.

V dropped 3 bases and J dropped 2 bases, with 13 bases sitting between them. This CDR3 is built from 15 residues. Germline CDR1 MDHEN, CDR2 SYDVKM. A J-beta primer mix and a sample-barcoded 5' primer were used in a second PCR of about 6 to 12 cycles. TCRdb ran MiXCR on the 5' RACE reads and lists one entry per CDR3 protein. The sample has about 1.4 million distinct CDR3 sequences; roughly 60% are singletons. Source material: blood. The V gene is TRBV28, the J gene TRBJ2-5; D gene ambiguous. The sequence derives from a man aged 18 to 29 in good health. The CDR3 loop is CASSFTGRLQETQYF. In DNA, the CDR3 is TGTGCCAGCAGTTTCACCGGGCGTTTACAAGAGACCCAGTACTTC.